A single sample gave rise to the 2 T cell receptor beta chains below, sequenced in a study of T-cell reconstitution after alpha-beta-depleted transplantation in children. Unique molecular identifiers were built into the TCRbeta library. TCRdb recomputed calls from the PCR reads with MiXCR, one row per CDR3 protein. The sample includes 500,000 to 750,000 distinct CDR3 sequences, roughly 13% seen only once; the top ten take over 2%. The material was PBMCs, mostly from graft donor cells, obtained 360 days after TCRalphabeta/CD19-depleted stem cell transplant. The source of these receptors is a male patient between 10 and 17 years old who had a stem cell transplant for acute myeloid leukemia, so the T cells may come from the graft donor.

This clonotype was recorded at least ten times. Written as DNA, the CDR3 is TGTGCCAGCACTCTCTTCCCCCGCAGTAATCAGCCCCAGCATTTT. It is translated as CASTLFPRSNQPQHF. The chain uses TRBV7-2 and TRBJ1-5; D not resolved. CDR3 size: 15 residues. CDR1 is SGHTA, CDR2 FQGNSA, per germline. V was pared by 7 bases and J by 4 bases, with 17 bases between.

This clonotype was recorded at least ten times. The chain couples TRBV5-1 to TRBJ1-6, with D unclear. The CDR3 covers 12 residues. CDR1 and CDR2 (germline): SGHRS, YFSETQ. The V end lost 5 bases, the J end lost 7 bases, and 7 bases lay between the germline ends. CDR3 nucleotides: TGCGCCAGCAGGGCGGAGAATTCACCCCTCCACTTT. As protein: CASRAENSPLHF.